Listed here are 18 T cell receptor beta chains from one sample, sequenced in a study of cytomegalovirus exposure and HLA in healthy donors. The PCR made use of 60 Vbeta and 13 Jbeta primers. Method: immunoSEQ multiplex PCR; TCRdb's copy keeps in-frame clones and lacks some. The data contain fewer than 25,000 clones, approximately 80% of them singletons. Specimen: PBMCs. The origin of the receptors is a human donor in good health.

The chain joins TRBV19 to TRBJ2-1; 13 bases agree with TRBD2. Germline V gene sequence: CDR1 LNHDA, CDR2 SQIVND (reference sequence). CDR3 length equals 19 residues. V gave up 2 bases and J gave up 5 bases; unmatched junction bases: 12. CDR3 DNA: TGTGCCAGTAGTATAAGGGGAACTAGCGGGAGGGGGAGAGACAATGAGCAGTTCTTC. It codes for CASSIRGTSGRGRDNEQFF. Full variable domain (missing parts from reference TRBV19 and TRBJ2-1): DGGITQSPKYLFRKEGQNVTLSCEQNLNHDAMYWYRQDPGQGLRLIYYSQIVNDFQKGDIAEGYSVSREKKESFPLTVTSAQKNPTAFYLCASSIRGTSGRGRDNEQFFGPGTRLTVL.

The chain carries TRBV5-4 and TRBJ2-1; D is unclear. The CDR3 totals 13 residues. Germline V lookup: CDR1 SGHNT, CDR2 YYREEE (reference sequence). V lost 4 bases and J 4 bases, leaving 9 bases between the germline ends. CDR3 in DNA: TGTGCCAGCAGCCCACAGATTTACAATGAGCAGTTCTTC. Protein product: CASSPQIYNEQFF.

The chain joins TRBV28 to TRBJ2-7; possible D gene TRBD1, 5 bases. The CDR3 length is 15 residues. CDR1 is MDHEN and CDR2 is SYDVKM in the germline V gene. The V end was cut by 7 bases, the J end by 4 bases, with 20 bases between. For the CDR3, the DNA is TGTGCCAGCACCCGTTTGGATCAGGGAAAATACGAGCAGTACTTC. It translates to CASTRLDQGKYEQYF.

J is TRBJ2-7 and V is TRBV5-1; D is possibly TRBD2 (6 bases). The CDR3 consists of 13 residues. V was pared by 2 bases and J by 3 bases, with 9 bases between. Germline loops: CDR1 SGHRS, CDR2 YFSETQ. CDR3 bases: TGCGCCAGCAGCTTTCCGGGAGACTACGAGCAGTACTTC. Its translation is CASSFPGDYEQYF.

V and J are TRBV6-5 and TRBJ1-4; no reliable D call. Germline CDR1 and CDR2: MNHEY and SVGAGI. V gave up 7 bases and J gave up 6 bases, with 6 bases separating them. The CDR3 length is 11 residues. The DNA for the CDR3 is TGTGCCAGCAAAAAGCATGAAAAACTGTTTTTT. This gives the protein CASKKHEKLFF.

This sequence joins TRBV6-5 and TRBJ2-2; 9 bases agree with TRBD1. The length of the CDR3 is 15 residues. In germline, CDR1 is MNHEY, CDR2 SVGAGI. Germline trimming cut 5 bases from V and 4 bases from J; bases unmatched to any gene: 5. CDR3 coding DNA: TGTGCCAGCAGTCCGGACAGGGGAACCACCGGGGAGCTGTTTTTT. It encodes CASSPDRGTTGELFF.

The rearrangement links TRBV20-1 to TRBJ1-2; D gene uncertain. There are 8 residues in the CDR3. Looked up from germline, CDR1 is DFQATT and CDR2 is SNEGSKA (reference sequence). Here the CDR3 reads CSPSGYTF. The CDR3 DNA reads TGCAGCCCATCTGGCTACACCTTC.

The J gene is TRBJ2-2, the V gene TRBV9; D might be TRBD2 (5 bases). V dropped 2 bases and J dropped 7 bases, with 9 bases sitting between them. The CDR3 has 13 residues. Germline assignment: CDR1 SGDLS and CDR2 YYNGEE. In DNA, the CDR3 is TGTGCCAGCAGCGTTTCCGGGGTCGGGGAGCTGTTTTTT. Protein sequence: CASSVSGVGELFF.

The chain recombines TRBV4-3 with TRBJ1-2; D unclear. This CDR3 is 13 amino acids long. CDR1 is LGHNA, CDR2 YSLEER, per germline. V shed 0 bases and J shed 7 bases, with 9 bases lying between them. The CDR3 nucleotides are TGCGCCAGCAGCCAAGATTTCGGGAGTGGCTACACCTTC. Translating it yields CASSQDFGSGYTF.

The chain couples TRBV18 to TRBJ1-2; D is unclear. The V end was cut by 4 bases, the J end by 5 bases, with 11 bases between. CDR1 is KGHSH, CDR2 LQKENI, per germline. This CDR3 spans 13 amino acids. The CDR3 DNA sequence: TGTGCCAGCTCACTCGCCGGGTCATATGGCTACACCTTC. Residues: CASSLAGSYGYTF.

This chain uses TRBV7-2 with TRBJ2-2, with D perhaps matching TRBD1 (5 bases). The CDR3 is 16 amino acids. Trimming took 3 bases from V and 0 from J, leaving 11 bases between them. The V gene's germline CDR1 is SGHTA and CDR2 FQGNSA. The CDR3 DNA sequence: TGTGCCAGCAGCTTTCGTAGGGGCGCGAACACCGGGGAGCTGTTTTTT. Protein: CASSFRRGANTGELFF.

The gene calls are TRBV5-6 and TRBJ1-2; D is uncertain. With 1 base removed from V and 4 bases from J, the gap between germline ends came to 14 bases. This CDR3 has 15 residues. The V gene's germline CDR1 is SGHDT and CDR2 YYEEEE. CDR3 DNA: TGTGCCAGCAGCTTGCGAGGCACGAGTGGCTATGGCTACACCTTC. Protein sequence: CASSLRGTSGYGYTF.

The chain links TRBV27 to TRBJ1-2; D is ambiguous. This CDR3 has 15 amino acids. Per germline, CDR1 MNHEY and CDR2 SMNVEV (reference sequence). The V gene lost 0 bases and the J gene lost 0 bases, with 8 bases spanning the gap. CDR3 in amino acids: CASSLSSGANYGYTF. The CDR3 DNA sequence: TGTGCCAGCAGTTTATCCTCGGGTGCTAACTATGGCTACACCTTC.

For the CDR3, the DNA is TGTGCCAGCAGCTTGGGACTAGCGGGAGCGGGCAATGAGCAGTTCTTC. This sequence encodes CASSLGLAGAGNEQFF. The V gene is TRBV5-4, the J gene TRBJ2-1; the match to TRBD2 covers 12 bases. V lost 0 bases to trimming and J lost 6 bases; unmatched junction nucleotides: 4. The CDR3 extends over 16 amino acids. The germline CDR1 and CDR2 sequences are SGHNT and YYREEE (reference sequence). Together with reference TRBV5-4 and TRBJ2-1, the CDR3 gives the full variable domain: ETGVTQSPTHLIKTRGQQVTLRCSSQSGHNTVSWYQQALGQGPQFIFQYYREEENGRGNFPPRFSGLQFPNYSSELNVNALELDDSALYLCASSLGLAGAGNEQFFGPGTRLTVL.

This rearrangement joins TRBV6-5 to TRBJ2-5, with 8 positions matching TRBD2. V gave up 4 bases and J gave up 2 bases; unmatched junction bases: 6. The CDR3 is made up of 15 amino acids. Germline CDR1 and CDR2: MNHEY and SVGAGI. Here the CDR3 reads CASSSHTSGQETQYF. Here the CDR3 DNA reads TGTGCCAGCAGTTCACATACTAGCGGACAAGAGACCCAGTACTTC.

The CDR3 coding sequence is TGTGCCAGCAGCTTAGGTGGCGGGGGAGAATACAATGAGCAGTTCTTC. It is translated as CASSLGGGGEYNEQFF. V is TRBV7-3 and J is TRBJ2-1, with 7 nucleotides matching TRBD2. The V gene's germline CDR1 is SGHTA and CDR2 FQGTGA. The CDR3 is made up of 16 amino acids. J was trimmed by 4 bases and V by 2 bases; bases with no gene match: 8.

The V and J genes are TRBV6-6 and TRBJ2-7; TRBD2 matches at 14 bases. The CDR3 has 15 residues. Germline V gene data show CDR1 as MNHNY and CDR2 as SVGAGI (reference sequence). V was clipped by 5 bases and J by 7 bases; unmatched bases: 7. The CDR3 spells CASSPTSGRAGEQYF. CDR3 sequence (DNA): TGTGCCAGCAGTCCGACTAGCGGGAGGGCGGGTGAGCAGTACTTC.

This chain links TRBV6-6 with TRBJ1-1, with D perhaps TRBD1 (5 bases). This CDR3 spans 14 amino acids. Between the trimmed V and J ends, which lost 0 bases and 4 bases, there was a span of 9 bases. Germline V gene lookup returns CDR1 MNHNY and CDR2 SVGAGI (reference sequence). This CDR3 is CASSYSSRATEAFF. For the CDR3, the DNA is TGTGCCAGCAGTTACTCGTCCAGGGCCACTGAAGCTTTCTTT.